One and the same sample provided the 5 T cell receptor beta chains below, sequenced in a study of blood T cells in healthy people across ages. Primed by a sample-barcoded 5' primer and a J-beta primer mix, a second PCR proceeded for roughly 7 to 11 cycles. MiXCR, applied by TCRdb to the 5' RACE reads, yields one record per CDR3 protein. The sample yields 950,000 to 1,200,000 distinct CDR3 sequences, 30% to 40% seen once. The sequenced material came from blood. The receptors derive from a young man in good health.

The V gene is TRBV4-3, the J gene TRBJ1-6, with a weak D call TRBD1 (6 bases). This CDR3 contains 12 residues. Trimming pared 3 bases from V and 16 bases from J, leaving 13 bases between. Germline V gives CDR1 LGHNA, CDR2 YSLEER. CDR3 loop: CASSHPSGDLHF. CDR3 coding DNA: TGCGCCAGCAGCCACCCGTCAGGGGATCTCCACTTT.

This clonotype was seen just once. The chain joins TRBV5-1 to TRBJ1-1, with D perhaps matching TRBD1 (5 bases). CDR3 length equals 16 residues. Trimming pared 2 bases from V and 2 bases from J, leaving 16 bases between. CDR1 SGHRS and CDR2 YFSETQ come from the germline V gene. The CDR3: CASSLPNQGRNTEAFF. CDR3 bases: TGCGCCAGCAGCTTACCCAACCAGGGCCGAAACACTGAAGCTTTCTTT.

A few counts support this clonotype. The chain links TRBV20-1 to TRBJ2-3, with 10 bases lining up with TRBD2. Trimming took 6 bases from V and 4 from J; bases not matched to a gene: 10. The CDR3 extends over 15 amino acids. Germline V gives CDR1 DFQATT, CDR2 SNEGSKA (reference sequence). This chain's CDR3 is CSAPERTSGADTQYF. CDR3 nucleotide sequence: TGCAGTGCGCCGGAGAGGACTAGCGGAGCAGATACGCAGTATTTT.

The chain employs TRBV20-1 and TRBJ2-2, with 8 bases that match TRBD1. The trim removed 4 bases at V and 4 bases at J, leaving 8 bases unmatched. Germline V gene sequence: CDR1 DFQATT, CDR2 SNEGSKA (reference sequence). The CDR3 is 15 residues long. CDR3 coding DNA: TGCAGTGCTAAGGACAGGGAAGGGGCCACCGGGGAGCTGTTTTTT. It codes for CSAKDREGATGELFF.

The chain combines TRBV15 with TRBJ1-5; D possibly corresponds to TRBD1 (6 bases). CDR1 LNHNV and CDR2 YYDKDF come from the germline V gene (reference sequence). The CDR3 loop spans 17 amino acids. V was trimmed by 3 bases and J by 3 bases, leaving 18 bases between them. The CDR3 coding sequence is TGTGCCACCAGCAGCTACAGGGCCCCCCCGAACAATCAGCCCCAGCATTTT. This translates into CATSSYRAPPNNQPQHF.